The 2 T cell receptor beta chains below come from one sample, sequenced in a study of read filtering for tumor transcriptome and immune sequencing. Molecular barcoded adaptors covering alpha/delta and beta/gamma chains were used on approximately 440 ng RNA. TCRdb reanalysed the reads using MiXCR and keeps one entry per CDR3 protein. The sample has around 33,000 distinct CDR3 sequences, roughly 20% seen once. The sequenced sample consisted of a population of CD138-negative cells sorted from bone marrow. The receptors here all came from a donor aged 40 or older with multiple myeloma.

At least ten counts were recorded for this clonotype. This chain joins TRBV2 and TRBJ2-7, with D possibly matching TRBD1 (6 bases). The CDR3 consists of 14 residues. Between the trimmed V and J ends, which lost 10 bases and 4 bases, there was a span of 20 bases. Germline V CDR1 and CDR2: SNHLY, FYNNEI. The DNA of the CDR3 is TGTGCCACCCACGGACAGCTCCTAACGTACGAGCAGTACTTC. This translates into CATHGQLLTYEQYF. The full variable domain, in which reference TRBV2 and TRBJ2-7 provide the parts outside the CDR3, is EPEVTQTPSHQVTQMGQEVILRCVPISNHLYFYWYRQILGQKVEFLVSFYNNEISEKSEIFDDQFSVERPDGSNFTLKIRSTKLEDSAMYFCATHGQLLTYEQYFGPGTRLTVT.

This clonotype was detected many times. A much larger clone sits a single nucleotide away, making a read error possible. The chain combines TRBV5-4 with TRBJ1-1, with D uncertain. V lost 0 bases and J lost 3, with 9 bases in between. The CDR3 has 14 residues. The germline CDR1 and CDR2 sequences are SGHNT and YYREEE (reference sequence). The CDR3 DNA reads as TGTGCCAGCAGCTTGGGTGTGTTGGACACTGAAGCTTTCTTT. Amino acids: CASSLGVLDTEAFF. Looking up the rest from reference TRBV5-4 and TRBJ1-1 gives the full variable domain: ETGVTQSPTHLIKTRGQQVTLRCSSQSGHNTVSWYQQALGQGPQFIFQYYREEENGRGNFPPRFSGLQFPNYSSELNVNALELDDSALYLCASSLGVLDTEAFFGQGTRLTVV.